These 11 T cell receptor beta chains were all obtained from the same sample, sequenced in a study of vaccination effects on CD4 cells after COVID-19. Antigen-specific CD4+ T cells were first expanded with viral peptide pools by the ViraFEST assay and only then sequenced. Subsequent to approximately 11 days of culture, CD4+ T cells were isolated. Prior SARS-CoV-2 infection was absent in the vaccine recipients, as shown by negative nucleocapsid antibodies. No antigen is known for these receptors. Measured with immunoSEQ multiplex PCR; TCRdb has only the in-frame clones, and not every one. The sample yields some 41,000 clones, roughly four fifths seen once. The source material was CD4+ T cells from PBMCs cultured with SARS-CoV-2 spike peptides, sampled before COVID-19 vaccination. The receptors were sampled from a human donor who received a COVID-19 vaccine.

This chain joins TRBV5-5 and TRBJ2-5; possibly TRBD1 or TRBD2 for D (5 bases each). Germline lookup yields CDR1 SGHKS and CDR2 YYEKEE (reference sequence). V was clipped by 5 bases and J by 10 bases, with 18 bases between them. The CDR3 contains 13 residues. The CDR3 here is CASRPGTGSDQYF. CDR3 DNA: TGTGCCAGCAGGCCGGGGACGGGAAGTGACCAGTACTTC.

The chain recombines TRBV29-1 with TRBJ1-1; no definite D call. Trimming pared 2 bases from V and 4 bases from J, leaving 11 bases between. In germline, CDR1 is SQVTM, CDR2 ANQGSEA. The CDR3 covers 13 residues. CDR3 protein: CSVERSSGTEAFF. In DNA form, the CDR3 reads TGCAGCGTTGAACGGAGTTCGGGCACTGAAGCTTTCTTT.

In this sample, this clone turned up a few times. Here the CDR3 DNA reads TGTGCCAGCCGAGGGGATCTTTACGAGCAGTACGTC. This codes for CASRGDLYEQYV. The chain links TRBV2 to TRBJ2-7, with D perhaps assigned TRBD1 or TRBD2 (5 bases each). This CDR3 has 12 residues. V shed 8 bases and J shed 4 bases, with 12 bases lying between them. Germline V gives CDR1 SNHLY, CDR2 FYNNEI.

This rearrangement joins TRBV2 to TRBJ1-6, with D maybe TRBD1 (6 bases). This CDR3 comprises 13 residues. Trimming removed 7 bases from V and 6 bases from J, with 10 bases in between. Germline V gives CDR1 SNHLY, CDR2 FYNNEI. In nucleotides, the CDR3 is TGTGCCAGCACTGGACAGTTTAATTCACCCCTCCACTTT. It yields the protein CASTGQFNSPLHF.

This sequence joins TRBV5-1 and TRBJ1-4, with a tentative D call TRBD1 (6 bases). V was pared by 5 bases and J by 4 bases, with 6 bases between. Germline loops: CDR1 SGHRS, CDR2 YFSETQ. The CDR3 has 12 amino acids. CDR3 DNA: TGCGCCAGCAGACAGGGTAATGAAAAACTGTTTTTT. This sequence encodes CASRQGNEKLFF.

The chain couples TRBV10-1 to TRBJ1-3, with unresolved D. CDR1 is WNHNN and CDR2 is SYGVQD in the germline V gene (reference sequence). CDR3 size: 15 residues. Trimming stripped 2 bases from V and 4 bases from J, with 12 bases between. CDR3 DNA: TGCGCCAGCAGTGAGAGTTGGGGAGGCGGAAACACCATATATTTT. Protein product: CASSESWGGGNTIYF.

Only a few counts were recorded for this clone. The genes are TRBV14 and TRBJ2-1; D unresolved. V lost 3 bases to trimming and J lost 7 bases, with 10 bases between them. CDR3 size: 13 residues. The germline gives CDR1 SGHDN, CDR2 FVKESK. The CDR3 loop is CASSQRSSNEQFF. The CDR3 DNA reads as TGTGCCAGCAGCCAGAGATCCTCTAATGAGCAGTTCTTC. The variable domain in full, with the rest retrieved from reference TRBV14 and TRBJ2-1, is EAGVTQFPSHSVIEKGQTVTLRCDPISGHDNLYWYRRVMGKEIKFLLHFVKESKQDESGMPNNRFLAERTGGTYSTLKVQPAELEDSGVYFCASSQRSSNEQFFGPGTRLTVL.

The chain joins TRBV6-5 to TRBJ1-1; perhaps TRBD1 as D (6 bases). V shed 10 bases and J shed 0 bases, with 12 bases lying between them. CDR1 is MNHEY, CDR2 SVGAGI, per germline. The CDR3 contains 13 residues. CDR3 protein: CATLGTLNTEAFF. The CDR3, as DNA: TGTGCCACCCTGGGGACACTGAACACTGAAGCTTTCTTT.

The chain employs TRBV7-2 and TRBJ2-1; TRBD1 matches at 7 bases. V lost 4 bases, J lost 4 bases, and 7 bases stayed unmatched. The germline gives CDR1 SGHTA, CDR2 FQGNSA. The CDR3 totals 15 residues. The DNA of the CDR3 is TGTGCCAGCAGCTCCCCGGGACAGATTTACAATGAGCAGTTCTTC. The encoded protein is CASSSPGQIYNEQFF.

This chain joins TRBV6-5 and TRBJ1-5; a weak D match, TRBD1 (5 bases). V was pared by 2 bases and J by 5 bases, with 10 bases between. Germline assignment: CDR1 MNHEY and CDR2 SVGAGI. There are 14 residues in the CDR3. Here the CDR3 reads CASSYRQGHQPQHF. DNA of the CDR3: TGTGCCAGCAGTTACCGGCAGGGCCATCAGCCCCAGCATTTT.

This clone has just one count. This chain uses TRBV2 with TRBJ2-2, with D maybe TRBD1 (6 bases). This CDR3 comprises 13 residues. CDR1 SNHLY and CDR2 FYNNEI come from the germline V gene. Deletions cut 3 bases from V and 6 bases from J, with 8 bases between. The CDR3 loop reads CASSDRGPGELFF. Here the CDR3 DNA reads TGTGCCAGCAGTGACAGGGGACCCGGGGAGCTGTTTTTT.